A single sample is the source of the 10 T cell receptor beta chains below, sequenced in a study of blood T cell repertoires in COVID-19. TCRdb keeps only in-frame clones here, not all; method: immunoSEQ multiplex PCR. The table includes some 150,000 clones, about 87% detected once. The sequenced material came from peripheral blood. The receptors come from a woman aged 60 to 75 who had recovered from COVID-19.

The V call is TRBV28, the J call TRBJ2-1; TRBD1 aligns across 8 bases. CDR3 length equals 15 residues. V trimming: 7 bases; J trimming: 2 bases; junction bases outside the gene matches: 7. Germline CDR1 and CDR2: MDHEN and SYDVKM. CDR3 bases: TGTGCCAGCACCCAAGGACAGGGAGCCTACAATGAGCAGTTCTTC. It codes for CASTQGQGAYNEQFF.

The chain is built from TRBV27 and TRBJ2-5; a weak D match, TRBD2 (5 bases). Trimming left V 0 bases short and J 3 bases short, with 14 bases between. The CDR3 sequence is 16 residues long. Germline V lookup: CDR1 MNHEY, CDR2 SMNVEV (reference sequence). Here the CDR3 DNA reads TGTGCCAGCAGTTTATCTAGGGCGAGGGTGGAAGAGACCCAGTACTTC. Translated: CASSLSRARVEETQYF.

The gene calls are TRBV19 and TRBJ2-2, with D tentatively TRBD1 (6 bases). The CDR3 length is 14 residues. Germline V lookup: CDR1 LNHDA, CDR2 SQIVND (reference sequence). V dropped 2 bases and J dropped 4 bases, with 8 bases sitting between them. This CDR3 reads CASSITGSTGELFF. CDR3 DNA sequence: TGTGCCAGTAGTATAACAGGGAGCACCGGGGAGCTGTTTTTT.

The gene calls are TRBV11-2 and TRBJ1-1, with TRBD1 matching 9 bases. The CDR3 has 14 amino acids. Germline V gene sequence: CDR1 SGHAT, CDR2 FQNNGV. The J segment lost 2 bases and the V segment lost 7 bases, leaving 5 bases of the junction unmatched. The CDR3 sequence: CASTPTGGNTEAFF. The CDR3 DNA reads as TGTGCCAGCACACCGACAGGGGGAAACACTGAAGCTTTCTTT.

There are a few counts of this clone. This chain links TRBV5-1 with TRBJ2-5; 7 nucleotides agree with TRBD1. This CDR3 comprises 15 residues. Germline values: CDR1 SGHRS, CDR2 YFSETQ. With V trimmed by 4 bases and J by 5 bases, 11 bases remained unmatched. CDR3 sequence (DNA): TGCGCCAGCAGCCTGGACAGGACCTTTATTGAGACCCAGTACTTC. As protein: CASSLDRTFIETQYF.

The CDR3 region is CASSLTQGEDGYTF. The CDR3 nucleotides are TGCGCCAGCAGCTTGACGCAGGGGGAGGATGGCTACACCTTC. The chain combines TRBV5-1 with TRBJ1-2; 7 bases are a match to TRBD1. The CDR3 sequence is 14 residues long. Unmatched junction bases numbered 6, after V lost 1 base and J lost 6 bases. Germline V lookup: CDR1 SGHRS, CDR2 YFSETQ.

The chain combines TRBV9 with TRBJ2-1, with 8 nucleotides matching TRBD1. Trimming at V came to 4 bases and at J to 4 bases, leaving 10 bases not matched to a gene. The CDR3 covers 16 residues. Germline V lookup: CDR1 SGDLS, CDR2 YYNGEE. The CDR3, as DNA: TGTGCCAGCAGCCCCCGAGGACAGGGCGTATACAATGAGCAGTTCTTC. This gives the protein CASSPRGQGVYNEQFF.

This clone came up a few times. The chain uses TRBV11-3 and TRBJ1-2, with 8 bases fitting TRBD1. Germline V gene data show CDR1 as SGHNT and CDR2 as YENEEA. The CDR3 has 12 residues. V shed 5 bases and J 14 bases; nucleotides not matched to a gene: 10. The chain's CDR3 is CASSARDRRPTF. CDR3 sequence (DNA): TGTGCCAGCAGCGCACGGGACAGGCGGCCTACCTTC.

The rearrangement links TRBV5-1 to TRBJ2-2; 10 bases fit TRBD1. Germline CDR1 and CDR2: SGHRS and YFSETQ. CDR3 length: 14 residues. V gave up 4 bases and J gave up 11 bases; unmatched junction bases: 8. As DNA, the CDR3 is TGCGCCAGCAGCGCGACAGGGGGCGACGTTGAGCTGTTTTTT. Its translation is CASSATGGDVELFF.

This clone has just a few counts. The chain employs TRBV24-1 and TRBJ1-5; D might be TRBD1 (5 bases). With 3 bases removed from V and 5 bases from J, the gap between germline ends came to 13 bases. CDR3 size: 15 residues. Germline V gene sequence: CDR1 KGHDR, CDR2 SFDVKD. CDR3 sequence (DNA): TGTGCCACCAGTGATGCAGGGAGGGGAGATCAGCCCCAGCATTTT. This sequence encodes CATSDAGRGDQPQHF.